This T cell receptor beta chain was identified during a study of T cell responses to AZD1222 COVID-19 vaccine. Study-level findings and limits: Only 5 or 6 individuals given AZD1222 were seropositive at baseline. Within unmutated variant regions lay the reported targets of nearly half of spike-specific TCRs.

This clone was seen a few times. Its antigen is as yet unknown. V lost 4 bases, J lost 2 bases, and 5 bases stayed unmatched. Germline V lookup: CDR1 MGHRA, CDR2 YSYEKL. This CDR3 is built from 15 residues. This table comes from immunoSEQ multiplex PCR, and its TCRdb copy is limited to in-frame clones, with some not included. The table has 120,000 to 150,000 clones, under 95% seen once; the top ten hold less than 2.5%. This sequence was found in an adult who received the AZD1222 COVID-19 vaccine. The genes are TRBV4-1 and TRBJ1-2, with 9 bases fitting TRBD1. The sequences come from peripheral blood, collected 28 days after the second AZD1222 dose. The CDR3 protein is CASSPGDRDNYGYTF. The CDR3 DNA reads TGCGCCAGCAGCCCGGGGGACAGGGACAACTATGGCTACACCTTC.